The rows below give T cell receptor beta chains drawn from one sample of a study of T-cell reconstitution after alpha-beta-depleted transplantation in children. MiXCR, applied by TCRdb to the PCR reads, yields one record per CDR3 protein. The sample lists hundreds of thousands of distinct CDR3 sequences; about 10% were seen once. The sample in question was PBMCs from the stem cell graft donor, obtained from the stem cell graft. The source is a human donor who donated a stem cell graft to a child with acute myeloid leukemia. The CDR3 runs from the conserved cysteine through the conserved F or W. The order of the fields is D gene, V gene, J gene, clone size, CDR3 DNA, CDR3 protein. A D gene is named only where the DNA matches it firmly. A row's size may be missing; if present it is once, few, many or a size class.

.,TRBV6-6,TRBJ1-1,.,TGTGCCAGCAGTTATGGTAGTTTCGAAGCTTTCTTT,CASSYGSFEAFF
.,TRBV12-3/TRBV12-4,TRBJ1-1,many,TGTGCCAGCAGCGACCTGGGTGCGCTGAGCACTGAAGCTTTCTTT,CASSDLGALSTEAFF
TRBD2,TRBV7-6,TRBJ2-5,many,TGTGCCAGCAGCCCCGCCCCGACTAGCGGGGACCAAGAGACCCAGTACTTC,CASSPAPTSGDQETQYF
.,TRBV15,TRBJ2-5,many,TGTGCCACCAGCAGAGATCGGACGCCTTGGGAGACCCAGTACTTC,CATSRDRTPWETQYF
.,TRBV15,TRBJ2-7,many,TGTGCCACCAGCAGAGCTGGACCACAGGGTTCCTACGAGCAGTACTTC,CATSRAGPQGSYEQYF
TRBD2,TRBV20-1,TRBJ2-7,many,TGCAGTGCTAATCTAGCGGGAGCGGGCGAGCAGTACTTC,CSANLAGAGEQYF
TRBD2,TRBV12-5,TRBJ2-2,few,TGTGCTAGTGGTTTGGTTGTTGGGACTAGCGGACTCGGGGAGCTGTTTTTT,CASGLVVGTSGLGELFF
TRBD2,TRBV29-1,TRBJ2-7,many,TGCAGCGCTAAAAACCCTAGCGGAGGGGTCTACGAGCAGTACTTC,CSAKNPSGGVYEQYF
.,TRBV20-1,TRBJ2-2,many,TGCAGTGCCTTATGGGGCACCGGGGAGCTGTTTTTT,CSALWGTGELFF
TRBD2,TRBV24-1,TRBJ2-1,few,TGTGCCACCAGTGATAGCGGGAGCTTTTACAATGAGCAGTTCTTC,CATSDSGSFYNEQFF
.,TRBV12-3/TRBV12-4,TRBJ1-1,many,TGTGCCAGCAGTCAAGGGACTGGAGCTGAAGCTTTCTTT,CASSQGTGAEAFF
.,TRBV5-4,TRBJ1-1,many,TGTGCCAGCAGCAAAGTACCGTCTGACACTGAAGCTTTCTTT,CASSKVPSDTEAFF
.,TRBV6-6,TRBJ2-1,many,TGTGCCAGCGGCGGATGGGGCAATGAGCAGTTCTTC,CASGGWGNEQFF
.,TRBV6-5,TRBJ2-5,few,TGTGCCAGCAGTGACTCGGGACGCTCGGGGGAGACCCAGTACTTC,CASSDSGRSGETQYF
.,TRBV10-3,TRBJ2-7,many,TGTGCCATCAGTGACCTTCAGAACGAGCAGTACTTC,CAISDLQNEQYF
.,TRBV6-5,TRBJ2-1,many,TGTGCCAGCAGAGCGTTCGGGGGTGAGCAGTTCTTC,CASRAFGGEQFF
.,TRBV29-1,TRBJ2-2,many,TGCAGCGTTGAAGCCCGGATTAACACCGGGGAGCTGTTTTTT,CSVEARINTGELFF
TRBD2,TRBV9,TRBJ2-3,.,TGTGCCAGCAGCGTAAGCGGGAGGGTTCGAAAAACAGATACGCAGTATTTT,CASSVSGRVRKTDTQYF
TRBD2,TRBV5-1,TRBJ2-1,few,TGCGCCAGCAGCTTTAGCGGGAGACTATACAATGAGCAGTTCTTC,CASSFSGRLYNEQFF
TRBD1,TRBV9,TRBJ1-2,few,TGTGCCAGCAGCGTAGGCAGGGGGACTAACTATGGCTACACCTTC,CASSVGRGTNYGYTF
TRBD2,TRBV5-1,TRBJ2-3,few,TGCGCCAGCAGCTTGGAGAGGAGCGGGATCGGCACAGATACGCAGTATTTT,CASSLERSGIGTDTQYF
.,TRBV4-3,TRBJ1-5,many,TGCGCCAGCAGCCAAGATATTGGGGGAACGGGCAATCAGCCCCAGCATTTT,CASSQDIGGTGNQPQHF
TRBD1,TRBV6-2/TRBV6-3,TRBJ2-7,many,TGTGCCGGAGCCCGGGGACAGGGGCCTGGCATCTACGAGCAGTACTTC,CAGARGQGPGIYEQYF
.,TRBV10-3,TRBJ1-1,.,TGTGCCATCAGTGAGGCCAGGCGCAACACTGAAGCTTTCTTT,CAISEARRNTEAFF
TRBD2,TRBV18,TRBJ2-7,.,TGTGCCAGCTTCCCCACTAGCGGGGGGATTAACCACGAGCAGTACTTC,CASFPTSGGINHEQYF
TRBD2,TRBV7-7,TRBJ2-3,.,TGTGCTAGCAGCTTACGGGCGGGAGTTAGCACAGATACGCAGTATTTT,CASSLRAGVSTDTQYF
.,TRBV20-1,TRBJ2-2,many,TGCAGTGCTAGGGGACCCCGGTCCACCGGGGAGCTGTTTTTT,CSARGPRSTGELFF
TRBD2,TRBV2,TRBJ2-2,few,TGTGCCAGCAGGGCCGGGACTAGCCAGGGCGCCGGGGAGCTGTTTTTT,CASRAGTSQGAGELFF
.,TRBV10-3,TRBJ2-5,many,TGTGCCATCAGTGAGGGTCCCAACCAAGAGACCCAGTACTTC,CAISEGPNQETQYF
TRBD1,TRBV28,TRBJ1-1,few,TGTGCCAGCAGTTTGCGACAGGGTAGAGTCACTGAAGCTTTCTTT,CASSLRQGRVTEAFF
.,TRBV5-1,TRBJ2-7,.,TGCGCCAGCAGCTTTGATAGTGGCAGCTCCTACGAGCAGTACTTC,CASSFDSGSSYEQYF
.,TRBV3-1,TRBJ2-1,.,TGTGCCAGCAGCACTGCGAATGAGCAGTTCTTC,CASSTANEQFF
.,TRBV19,TRBJ2-4,few,TGTGCCAGTAGTCCGCCGGGGAGCCTAGCCAAAAACATTCAGTACTTC,CASSPPGSLAKNIQYF
.,TRBV29-1,TRBJ1-2,many,TGCAGCGTTGGGGTACAGGGAGGGGGCTACACCTTC,CSVGVQGGGYTF